A single T cell receptor beta chain is shown here with its context. There are 15 residues in the CDR3. With 3 bases removed from V and 0 bases from J, the gap between germline ends came to 9 bases. CDR1 and CDR2 (germline): MDHEN, SYDVKM. This entry comes from a study of blood T cell repertoires in COVID-19. Only in-frame clones appear in the TCRdb table, and some are missing; sequencing was by immunoSEQ multiplex PCR. This sample has around 140,000 clones, with about 80% found just once. V gene TRBV28 combines with J gene TRBJ1-5; perhaps TRBD1 as D (5 bases). The sequencing input was peripheral blood. The TCR was taken from a woman between 55 and 75 years old with acute or convalescent COVID-19. The CDR3 reads CASSLATVSNQPQHF. The CDR3 DNA reads TGTGCCAGCAGTTTGGCGACAGTTAGCAATCAGCCCCAGCATTTT.